One and the same sample provided the 10 T cell receptor beta chains below, sequenced in a study of response to subunit inactivated influenza vaccine. TCRdb reprocessed the RT-PCR reads with MiXCR, giving one entry per CDR3 protein. The sample carries 530,000 or so distinct CDR3 sequences, about 11% recorded once. The material was PBMCs from blood, obtained on the day of vaccination. The receptors derive from a man between 50 and 59 years old who received an inactivated influenza vaccine.

At least ten counts were recorded for this clonotype. This chain uses TRBV2 with TRBJ2-1; 7 bases align to TRBD2. The germline CDR1 and CDR2 sequences are SNHLY and FYNNEI. CDR3 length equals 17 residues. The V segment lost 3 bases and the J segment 0 bases; nucleotides outside the gene matches: 8. Written as DNA, the CDR3 is TGTGCCAGCAGTGAGGTTCTGGGCGGGAGCTCCTACAATGAGCAGTTCTTC. This gives the protein CASSEVLGGSSYNEQFF. Drawing the rest from reference TRBV2 and TRBJ2-1, the complete variable domain is EPEVTQTPSHQVTQMGQEVILRCVPISNHLYFYWYRQILGQKVEFLVSFYNNEISEKSEIFDDQFSVERPDGSNFTLKIRSTKLEDSAMYFCASSEVLGGSSYNEQFFGPGTRLTVL.

The chain employs TRBV7-2 and TRBJ1-2, with 7 bases identical to TRBD1. V shed 3 bases, J shed 4 bases, and the junction held 5 bases outside the gene matches. This CDR3 has 14 residues. CDR1 and CDR2 from the germline V gene are SGHTA and FQGNSA. CDR3 nucleotide sequence: TGTGCCAGCAGCTTTGAGGGGGCGGGCTATGGCTACACCTTC. This sequence encodes CASSFEGAGYGYTF.

Many counts were recorded for this clonotype. J is TRBJ2-7 and V is TRBV7-9, with unresolved D. Germline assignment: CDR1 SEHNR and CDR2 FQNEAQ (reference sequence). Deletions cut 2 bases from V and 3 bases from J, with 5 bases between. The CDR3 is 12 residues long. The CDR3 here is CASSLSLYEQYF. The CDR3 nucleotides read TGTGCCAGCAGCTTAAGTCTCTACGAGCAGTACTTC. Supplemented by reference TRBV7-9 and TRBJ2-7, the full variable domain reads DTGVSQNPRHKITKRGQNVTFRCDPISEHNRLYWYRQTLGQGPEFLTYFQNEAQLEKSRLLSDRFSAERPKGSFSTLEIQRTEQGDSAMYLCASSLSLYEQYFGPGTRLTVT.

V gene TRBV9 combines with J gene TRBJ2-2, with 13 bases identical to TRBD2. Per germline, CDR1 SGDLS and CDR2 YYNGEE. V shed 3 bases and J 6 bases; nucleotides not matched to a gene: 8. The CDR3 sequence is 17 residues long. The CDR3 spells CASSDTLAGGPAGELFF. The CDR3 DNA sequence: TGTGCCAGCAGCGACACACTAGCGGGAGGGCCGGCCGGGGAGCTGTTTTTT.

This clonotype was recorded a few times. The chain combines TRBV7-9 with TRBJ2-3; TRBD2 matches at 8 bases. The V segment lost 5 bases and the J segment 2 bases; nucleotides outside the gene matches: 9. This CDR3 is 16 amino acids long. Germline V gene data show CDR1 as SEHNR and CDR2 as FQNEAQ (reference sequence). CDR3 amino acids: CASSHSGTSLTDTQYF. In nucleotides, the CDR3 is TGTGCCAGCAGCCATTCCGGGACTAGTCTCACAGATACGCAGTATTTT.

This clonotype was observed a handful of times. The chain joins TRBV7-8 to TRBJ2-5; D unclear. The germline V gene has CDR1 SGHVS and CDR2 FQNEAQ. The length of the CDR3 is 16 residues. V was pared by 2 bases and J by 2 bases, with 15 bases between. The CDR3 region is CASSLRRLKVQETQYF. In nucleotides, the CDR3 is TGTGCCAGCAGCTTACGTCGCCTTAAGGTTCAAGAGACCCAGTACTTC.

This clonotype was seen a few times. The chain uses TRBV18 and TRBJ2-1; 11 nucleotides agree with TRBD2. The germline gives CDR1 KGHSH, CDR2 LQKENI. The CDR3 runs 15 residues. V shed 4 bases, J shed 6 bases, and the junction held 5 bases outside the gene matches. CDR3: CASSLLTSGTNEQFF. Here the CDR3 DNA reads TGTGCCAGCTCACTCCTGACTAGCGGGACCAATGAGCAGTTCTTC.

This clonotype was observed at least ten times. V gene TRBV2 combines with J gene TRBJ1-2; 10 nucleotides line up with TRBD1. CDR1 is SNHLY, CDR2 FYNNEI, per germline. This CDR3 spans 14 amino acids. After removal of 4 bases from V and 7 bases from J, the junction contained 6 bases not matched to a gene. The CDR3 loop reads CASSGQGAVGGYTF. Written as DNA, the CDR3 is TGTGCCAGCAGTGGACAGGGGGCAGTTGGTGGCTACACCTTC.

This clonotype was seen a few times. This rearrangement joins TRBV7-9 to TRBJ1-2; D call uncertain. V lost 1 base and J 0 bases, leaving 9 bases between the germline ends. The germline V gene has CDR1 SEHNR and CDR2 FQNEAQ (reference sequence). This CDR3 is 15 amino acids long. The CDR3 DNA is TGTGCCAGCAGCTTAGGGGCTGCGACTAACTATGGCTACACCTTC. Protein product: CASSLGAATNYGYTF.

This clonotype was seen ten or more times. Written as DNA, the CDR3 is TGTGCCAGCAGCTACAGGGGGGACTACGAGCAGTACTTC. Its protein product is CASSYRGDYEQYF. The chain links TRBV7-2 to TRBJ2-7; TRBD1 matches at 8 bases. Germline CDR1 reads SGHTA; CDR2 reads FQGNSA. With V trimmed by 4 bases and J by 3 bases, 2 bases remained unmatched. This CDR3 spans 13 amino acids.